Listed below are T cell receptor beta chains from one sample, sequenced in a study of blood T cell repertoires in COVID-19. Only in-frame clones appear in the TCRdb table, and some are missing; sequencing was by immunoSEQ multiplex PCR. The sample records 100,000 to 150,000 clones, roughly 88% being singletons. The material sequenced was peripheral blood. These receptors came from a man aged 65-85 years with active COVID-19. The CDR3 runs from the conserved cysteine through the conserved F or W. D genes are given only for firm matches. Size is omitted from some rows. Given values are once, few, many or a class for expanded clones.

>NA|TRBV6-1|16|TRBJ1-4|NA
TGTGCCAGCAGTGAAGCCCCAGGGTGGGCTAATGAAAAACTGTTTTTT
CASSEAPGWANEKLFF
>NA|TRBV27|13|TRBJ1-1|NA
TGTGCCAGCAGTTTATGGAGGTCGTCTGAAGCTTTCTTT
CASSLWRSSEAFF
>TRBD1|TRBV5-4|14|TRBJ2-1|few
TGTGCCACCATGGGACAGGGGGCCTTCAATGAGCAGTTCTTC
CATMGQGAFNEQFF
>NA|TRBV7-9|14|TRBJ2-1|once
TGTGCCAGCAGCCAGGCGGGCGGGATAGGAGAGCAGTTCTTC
CASSQAGGIGEQFF
>TRBD2|TRBV5-1|16|TRBJ2-2|few
TGCGCCAGCAGCTTGGTGGGCGGGAGTGACACCGGGGAGCTGTTTTTT
CASSLVGGSDTGELFF
>NA|TRBV29-1|11|TRBJ1-1|NA
TGCAGCGTTGGGGGGGGCGCTGAAGCTTTCTTT
CSVGGGAEAFF
>TRBD1|TRBV9|14|TRBJ2-7|NA
TGTGCCAGCAGCCCCGGGGACAGGGTCTACGAGCAGTACTTC
CASSPGDRVYEQYF
>NA|TRBV5-1|13|TRBJ2-1|once
TGCGTCTCGGGGGTAGGAGATGTCAATGAGCAGTTCTTC
CVSGVGDVNEQFF
>NA|TRBV10-3|14|TRBJ2-7|NA
TGTGCCATCAGCCTGGACGGCGCGAGGGGGGAGCAGTACTTC
CAISLDGARGEQYF
>NA|TRBV4-1|12|TRBJ1-1|NA
TGCGCCGCCAGAAACAGGGACACTGAAGCTTTCTTT
CAARNRDTEAFF
>NA|TRBV5-3|16|TRBJ2-5|NA
TGTGCCAGAAGCCGGGGGTACAGGGGAGGTTGCGAGACCCAGTACTTC
CARSRGYRGGCETQYF
>NA|TRBV7-9|15|TRBJ2-1|NA
TGTGCCAGCGATGCGGCACCCAGGGGATTGAATGAGCAGTTCTTC
CASDAAPRGLNEQFF
>TRBD1|TRBV2|15|TRBJ1-2|NA
TGTGCCAGCGTTCGTGGGGGACAGGAGGCCTATGGCTACACCTTC
CASVRGGQEAYGYTF
>NA|TRBV3-1/TRBV3-2|15|TRBJ2-3|NA
TGTGCCAGCAGCCAAACCCCAGTAAGGGGAGATACGCAGTATTTT
CASSQTPVRGDTQYF
>NA|TRBV19|14|TRBJ2-7|NA
TGTGCCAGTAGTACAAGCGGGTTCTCCTACGAGCAGTACTTC
CASSTSGFSYEQYF
>TRBD2|TRBV5-4|15|TRBJ2-1|once
TGTGCCAGCAGGGCGCCGGGACTAGCGGCTAATGAGCAGTTCTTC
CASRAPGLAANEQFF
>TRBD2|TRBV6-2/TRBV6-3|16|TRBJ2-7|NA
TGTGCCAGCAGCCCGACCGGCCTAGCGGGAGCCAACGAGCAGTACTTC
CASSPTGLAGANEQYF
>NA|TRBV18|15|TRBJ2-2|NA
TGTGCCAGCTCACCTGACAATTCGAACACCGGGGAGCTGTTTTTT
CASSPDNSNTGELFF
>TRBD1|TRBV15|17|TRBJ1-5|NA
TGTGCCACCAGCAGAGGAGGTAAAGGACAGGGGATCCAGCCCCAGCATTTT
CATSRGGKGQGIQPQHF
>NA|TRBV6-2/TRBV6-3|15|TRBJ2-3|NA
TGTGCCAGCAGTTACAGACTCGTAGGAGGAGATACGCAGTATTTT
CASSYRLVGGDTQYF
>NA|TRBV5-4|13|TRBJ2-1|NA
TGTGCCAGCAGCTTTACGACGGGAAATGAGCAGTTCTTC
CASSFTTGNEQFF
>NA|TRBV7-2|16|TRBJ2-3|NA
TGTGCCAGCAGCTTAGATCAGACACCATCTCGGGATACGCAGTATTTT
CASSLDQTPSRDTQYF
>TRBD1|TRBV28|16|TRBJ1-5|NA
TGTGCCAGCAGTTATATACAGGGGGCGCAGGTTGGGCCCCAGCATTTT
CASSYIQGAQVGPQHF
>NA|TRBV9|15|TRBJ1-6|NA
TGTGCCAGCAGCCCGCAGGGGACCTATAATTCACCCCTCCACTTT
CASSPQGTYNSPLHF
>TRBD2|TRBV14|15|TRBJ2-5|NA
TGTGCCAGCAGCCCAGGACTAGTCTTACAAGAGACCCAGTACTTC
CASSPGLVLQETQYF
>NA|TRBV9|15|TRBJ2-7|NA
TGTGCCAGCAGCGTAGCTAGCCACCCACGGTACGAGCAGTACTTC
CASSVASHPRYEQYF
>NA|TRBV13|12|TRBJ2-7|NA
TGTGCCAGCAGTAGACAGACCTACGAGCAGTACTTC
CASSRQTYEQYF
>NA|TRBV6-2/TRBV6-3|16|TRBJ2-2|NA
TGTGCCAGCAGTAAAGACAGGCTCGCGAACACCGGGGAGCTGTTTTTT
CASSKDRLANTGELFF
>NA|TRBV2|12|TRBJ1-1|NA
TGTGCCAGCAATACGAGGGTTGGTGAAGCTTTCTTT
CASNTRVGEAFF
>NA|TRBV20-1|11|TRBJ2-3|few
TGCAGTGCCCAAGGACAGCACGCGCAGTATTTT
CSAQGQHAQYF
>TRBD2|TRBV4-1|16|TRBJ2-5|NA
TGCGCCAGCAGCCAAGAAAGCTCTAGCGGGATAGAGACCCAGTACTTC
CASSQESSSGIETQYF
>NA|TRBV9|14|TRBJ2-1|NA
TGTGCCAGCAGCGTCGAGCTAGGAAGCGATGAGCAGTTCTTC
CASSVELGSDEQFF
>NA|TRBV5-1|13|TRBJ1-2|NA
TGCGCCAGCAGCACAGGACAGCCCTATGGCTACACCTTC
CASSTGQPYGYTF
>NA|TRBV4-2|13|TRBJ2-3|few
TGTGCCAGCAGCCAAGATGGGCGGGGAACGCAGTATTTT
CASSQDGRGTQYF
>NA|TRBV21-1|16|TRBJ2-1|NA
TGTGCCAGCAGCTCCCGGACTAGCGGGAGAGGGAGTGAGCAGTTCTTC
CASSSRTSGRGSEQFF
>NA|TRBV28|11|TRBJ1-4|NA
TGTGCCAGCAGTTTTGGCGGAAAACTGTTTTTT
CASSFGGKLFF
>TRBD1|TRBV9|14|TRBJ2-5|NA
TGTGCCAGCAGCCCAGGGGACAGCCAAGAGACCCAGTACTTC
CASSPGDSQETQYF
>NA|TRBV27|15|TRBJ2-4|NA
TGTGCCAGCAGGAACTCTGCGGGGGCCAAAAACATTCAGTACTTC
CASRNSAGAKNIQYF
>TRBD2|TRBV7-3|14|TRBJ2-2|NA
TGTGCCAGCAGCAGCGGGAATACGGCCGGGGAGCTGTTTTTT
CASSSGNTAGELFF
>TRBD1|TRBV6-5|15|TRBJ1-5|NA
TGTGCCAGCAGTTACCTGGACAGGGAAAATCAGCCCCAGCATTTT
CASSYLDRENQPQHF
>NA|TRBV5-1|15|TRBJ2-7|NA
TGCGCCAGCAGCTTGGCCGGGGCAGGGGTAGACGAGCAGTACTTC
CASSLAGAGVDEQYF
>NA|TRBV19|13|TRBJ1-2|NA
TGTGCCAGTAGATCAGAAGCTAACTATGGCTACACCTTC
CASRSEANYGYTF
>NA|TRBV3-1/TRBV3-2|16|TRBJ1-5|NA
TGTGCCAGCAGCCAACCGGGCAGGGTCAAAAATCAGCCCCAGCATTTT
CASSQPGRVKNQPQHF
>NA|TRBV19|14|TRBJ1-1|NA
TGTGCCAGTAGCCTCGAGTGGGGGCCTTCCAAAGCTTTCTTT
CASSLEWGPSKAFF
>NA|TRBV28|14|TRBJ2-7|NA
TGTGCCAGCAGGTCAGGAGGGGCGCCCTACGAGCAGTACTTC
CASRSGGAPYEQYF
>NA|TRBV19|15|TRBJ2-7|NA
TGTGCCAGTAGACCCAATGGACGGGGGACCTACGAGCAGTACTTC
CASRPNGRGTYEQYF
>NA|TRBV20-1|11|TRBJ1-3|NA
TGCAGTGCTAAAGCGGGAAACACCATATATTTT
CSAKAGNTIYF
>TRBD2|TRBV29-1|15|TRBJ2-5|NA
TGCAGCGTTGGCGACCCGGGACTACCCCAAGAGACCCAGTACTTC
CSVGDPGLPQETQYF
>NA|TRBV19|13|TRBJ2-7|few
TGTGCCAGTAATGGGGACTCGGCCTACGAGCAGTACTTC
CASNGDSAYEQYF
>TRBD1|TRBV6-2/TRBV6-3|12|TRBJ2-7|NA
TGTGCCAGCAGCCGACCCGGACAGGGCTTCTACTTC
CASSRPGQGFYF
>TRBD1|TRBV3-1/TRBV3-2|15|TRBJ2-7|NA
TGTGCCAGCAGCGATCCCGGGACAGGTCTCTACGAGCAGTACTTC
CASSDPGTGLYEQYF
>NA|TRBV5-1|14|TRBJ2-5|NA
TGCGCCAGCAGCTTGGCGGTAGCGCAAGAGACCCAGTACTTC
CASSLAVAQETQYF
>NA|TRBV5-4|16|TRBJ1-2|NA
TGTGCCAGCAGCTCACTCCGGGACACAGCTAACTATGGCTACACCTTC
CASSSLRDTANYGYTF
>TRBD2|TRBV24-1|16|TRBJ2-1|NA
TGTGCCACCAGTGATCCGCGAGCGGGAGCCAGCAATGAGCAGTTCTTC
CATSDPRAGASNEQFF
>TRBD2|TRBV5-4|15|TRBJ2-7|few
TGTGCCAGCAGCCCGTACGGGGGAGGGCCGAGGGAGCAGTACTTC
CASSPYGGGPREQYF
>NA|TRBV27|13|TRBJ1-1|once
TGTGCCAGCAGATTCCAGGGGAGCACTGAAGCTTTCTTT
CASRFQGSTEAFF
>TRBD1|TRBV14|13|TRBJ2-1|once
TGTGCCAGCAGCCAAGTCTGGACAGGGGGCCAGTTCTTC
CASSQVWTGGQFF
>NA|TRBV27|13|TRBJ2-5|NA
TGTGCCAGCAGTTTATTAGATTCAGAGACCCAGTACTTC
CASSLLDSETQYF
>NA|TRBV5-6|15|TRBJ1-3|NA
TGTGCCAGCAGCTTCAACAGGGTATCTGGAAACACCATATATTTT
CASSFNRVSGNTIYF